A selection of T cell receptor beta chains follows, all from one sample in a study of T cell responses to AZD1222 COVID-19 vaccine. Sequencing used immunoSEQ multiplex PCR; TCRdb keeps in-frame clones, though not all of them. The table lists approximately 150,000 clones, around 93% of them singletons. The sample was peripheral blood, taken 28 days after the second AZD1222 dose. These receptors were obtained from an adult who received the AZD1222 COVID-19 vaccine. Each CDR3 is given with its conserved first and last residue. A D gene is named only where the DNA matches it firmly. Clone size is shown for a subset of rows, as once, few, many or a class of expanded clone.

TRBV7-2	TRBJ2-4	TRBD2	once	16	TGTGCCAGCAGCTCCTCGCTAGCGGTAGCCAAAAACATTCAGTACTTC	CASSSSLAVAKNIQYF
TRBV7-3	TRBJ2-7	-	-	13	TGTGCCAGCAGCCCACGACCCGCCTACGAGCAGTACTTC	CASSPRPAYEQYF
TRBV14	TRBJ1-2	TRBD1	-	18	TGTGCCAGCAGCCAAGATGGCCCGGGACAGGGGGTTAACTATGGCTACACCTTC	CASSQDGPGQGVNYGYTF
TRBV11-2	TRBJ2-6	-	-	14	TGTGCCAGCAGCCCAAGGGCTGGGGCCAACGTCCTGACTTTC	CASSPRAGANVLTF
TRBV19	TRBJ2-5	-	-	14	TGTGCCAGTAGTATAGAGGGATTACAAGAGACCCAGTACTTC	CASSIEGLQETQYF
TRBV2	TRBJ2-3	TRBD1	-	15	TGTGCCAGCAGCCCCGGGACAGGGGGACCAGATACGCAGTATTTT	CASSPGTGGPDTQYF
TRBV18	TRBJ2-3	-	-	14	TGTGCCAGCTCACCGGGGGGCGAATCAGATACGCAGTATTTT	CASSPGGESDTQYF
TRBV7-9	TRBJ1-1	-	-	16	TGTGCCAGCAGCCCCCTCGTGGGGGGGGAGAACACTGAAGCTTTCTTT	CASSPLVGGENTEAFF
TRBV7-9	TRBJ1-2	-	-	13	TGTGCCAGCAGCTTGGAAGGTGCGTCTGGCTACACCTTC	CASSLEGASGYTF
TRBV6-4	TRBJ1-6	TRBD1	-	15	TGTGCCAGCAGCTCATCGACAGGGGAAAATTCACCCCTCCACTTT	CASSSSTGENSPLHF
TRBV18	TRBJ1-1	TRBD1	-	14	TGTGCCAGCTCACCGGACAGGAAGAACACTGAAGCTTTCTTT	CASSPDRKNTEAFF
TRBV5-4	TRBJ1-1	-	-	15	TGTGCCAGCAGCCACAAAACGGTTTTCGACACTGAAGCTTTCTTT	CASSHKTVFDTEAFF
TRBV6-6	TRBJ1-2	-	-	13	TGTGCCAGCAGTTACGAGGGGGTAGATGGCTACACCTTC	CASSYEGVDGYTF
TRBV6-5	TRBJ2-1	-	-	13	TGTGCCAGCAGCCGGGACGGATACAATGAGCAGTTCTTC	CASSRDGYNEQFF
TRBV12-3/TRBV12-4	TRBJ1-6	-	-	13	TGTGCCAGCAGGATCGGACTTTTTTCACCCCTCCACTTT	CASRIGLFSPLHF